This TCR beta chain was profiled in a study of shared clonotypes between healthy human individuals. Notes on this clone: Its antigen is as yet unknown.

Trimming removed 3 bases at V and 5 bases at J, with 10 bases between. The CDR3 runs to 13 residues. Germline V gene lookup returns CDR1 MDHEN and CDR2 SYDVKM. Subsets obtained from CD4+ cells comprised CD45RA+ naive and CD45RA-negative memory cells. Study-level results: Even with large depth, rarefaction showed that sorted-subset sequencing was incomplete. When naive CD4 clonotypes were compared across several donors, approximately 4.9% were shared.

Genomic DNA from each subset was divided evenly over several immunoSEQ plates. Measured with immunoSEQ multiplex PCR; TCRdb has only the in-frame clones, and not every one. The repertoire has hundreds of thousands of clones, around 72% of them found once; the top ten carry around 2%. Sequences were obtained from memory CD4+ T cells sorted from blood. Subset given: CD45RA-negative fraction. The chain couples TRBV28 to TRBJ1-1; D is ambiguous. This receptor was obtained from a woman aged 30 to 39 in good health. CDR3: CASSFPPSTEAFF. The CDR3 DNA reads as TGTGCCAGCAGTTTCCCCCCCTCGACTGAAGCTTTCTTT. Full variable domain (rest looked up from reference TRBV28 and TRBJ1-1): DVKVTQSSRYLVKRTGEKVFLECVQDMDHENMFWYRQDPGLGLRLIYFSYDVKMKEKGDIPEGYSVSREKKERFSLILESASTNQTSMYLCASSFPPSTEAFFGQGTRLTVV.